Listed below are T cell receptor beta chains from one sample, sequenced in a study of cytomegalovirus exposure and HLA in healthy donors. Clones were read by immunoSEQ multiplex PCR, and TCRdb kept only the in-frame ones, dropping some. The data contain 180,000 or so clones, around 77% of them seen just once; the ten biggest clones take up about 3.1%. Specimen: PBMCs. The receptors were sampled from a female donor in good health and CMV-seronegative. Each CDR3 is given with its conserved first and last residue. Fields, in order: D gene, clone size, J gene, V gene, CDR3 DNA, CDR3 protein. A D gene is named only where the DNA matches it firmly. Size is stated for part of the rows, as once, few or many counts, or as a class when the clone is expanded.

TRBD2	.	TRBJ2-5	TRBV5-1	TGCGCCAGCAGCGCGGGACTAGCGGGAGGGACGGTACGGCAAGAGACCCAGTACTTC	CASSAGLAGGTVRQETQYF
.	.	TRBJ2-2	TRBV15	TGTGCCACCAGCAGAGATCGCCCAGGTGCGAACACCGGGGAGCTGTTTTTT	CATSRDRPGANTGELFF
TRBD2	.	TRBJ2-5	TRBV5-4	TGTGCCAGCAGCTGGACTAGCGGGGGGGCCTATGAGACCCAGTACTTC	CASSWTSGGAYETQYF
TRBD1	.	TRBJ1-2	TRBV7-3	TGTGCCAGCAGCCCTACGGGACAGGCCGGGGGTGGCTACACCTTC	CASSPTGQAGGGYTF
.	.	TRBJ2-1	TRBV28	TGTGCCAGCAGTTTATTGCCCCTCGAGTCCGCGTGGTTCTTC	CASSLLPLESAWFF
.	.	TRBJ1-1	TRBV11-3	TGTGCCAGCAGCTGGGACACAGATCAAGAAGCTTTCTTT	CASSWDTDQEAFF
.	.	TRBJ1-5	TRBV7-9	TGTGCCAGCAGTTCGTTACAGGGTAGCAATCAGCCCCAGCATTTT	CASSSLQGSNQPQHF
TRBD1	.	TRBJ2-1	TRBV5-4	TGTGCCAGCAGCTTATCCGGGACAGAAGAACTGCAGTTCTTC	CASSLSGTEELQFF
TRBD1	.	TRBJ1-5	TRBV2	TGTGCCAGCAGGGGGGGGACAGGAGAACTGTATAGCAATCAGCCCCAGCATTTT	CASRGGTGELYSNQPQHF
TRBD1	.	TRBJ1-4	TRBV7-9	TGTGCCAGCAGCTCGACAGGGGATTGGACTAATGAAAAACTGTTTTTT	CASSSTGDWTNEKLFF
TRBD1	.	TRBJ2-3	TRBV4-1	TGCGCCAGCAGCCAAGACGACAGGGGAGACGCAGATACGCAGTATTTT	CASSQDDRGDADTQYF
TRBD2	.	TRBJ2-7	TRBV11-2	TGTGCCAGCAGCTTTACTAGCGGGACTCACGAGCAGTACTTC	CASSFTSGTHEQYF
.	once	TRBJ1-2	TRBV29-1	TGCAGCGCCAACCGGGGCTATGGCTACACCTTC	CSANRGYGYTF
TRBD1	.	TRBJ1-1	TRBV18	TGTGCCAGCTCACCTGGACAGGGCGGCACTGAAGCTTTCTTT	CASSPGQGGTEAFF
TRBD2	.	TRBJ2-2	TRBV5-4	TGTGCCAGCACCTCCCTGACTAGCGGGGGTACCGGGGAGCTGTTTTTT	CASTSLTSGGTGELFF
TRBD1	.	TRBJ1-5	TRBV2	TGTGCCAGCAGTGGACAGGGACTCAATCAGCCCCAGCATTTT	CASSGQGLNQPQHF
TRBD1	.	TRBJ1-3	TRBV28	TGTGCCACCGCGAACAGGGGAAGCTCTGGAAACACCATATATTTT	CATANRGSSGNTIYF
.	few	TRBJ1-2	TRBV21-1	TGTGCCACCAAGCAGGGGGACTATGGCTACACCTTC	CATKQGDYGYTF
.	once	TRBJ1-3	TRBV27	TGTGCCAGCAGTTTAAGGGGGATCACTGGAAACACCATATATTTT	CASSLRGITGNTIYF
TRBD1	.	TRBJ1-5	TRBV7-2	TGTGCCAGCAGCTTAGTAGGACAGGGGAATCAGCCCCAGCATTTT	CASSLVGQGNQPQHF
.	.	TRBJ2-5	TRBV29-1	TGCAGCGTTGTCAGTTACCAAGAGACCCAGTACTTC	CSVVSYQETQYF
TRBD1	.	TRBJ1-4	TRBV19	TGTGCCAGTAGTATGGGGACAGGGAAAGCAACTAATGAAAAACTGTTTTTT	CASSMGTGKATNEKLFF
TRBD2	.	TRBJ2-7	TRBV25-1	TGTGCCAGCAGTGAATTCAACGGCGGGAGATCCTCCTACGAGCAGTACTTC	CASSEFNGGRSSYEQYF
.	.	TRBJ1-5	TRBV2	TGTGCCAGCAGTGGCCTAGGAGGACAGATTAGCAATCAGCCCCAGCATTTT	CASSGLGGQISNQPQHF
TRBD2	.	TRBJ2-7	TRBV5-1	TGCGCCAGCAGCTTGGATAGCGGGAGCGACTACGAGCAGTACTTC	CASSLDSGSDYEQYF
TRBD2	.	TRBJ2-3	TRBV15	TGTGCCACCAGCGGCCTCGGACTAGCGGGTGGCCCCGCTAGCACAGATACGCAGTATTTT	CATSGLGLAGGPASTDTQYF
.	.	TRBJ1-5	TRBV10-2	TGCGCCAGCAGTGAGTCGACTCGGGGGAAAGGACAGCCCCAGCATTTT	CASSESTRGKGQPQHF
TRBD2	.	TRBJ2-2	TRBV30	TGTGCCTGGGCGGGCGGGAGGGTAACCGGGGAGCTGTTTTTT	CAWAGGRVTGELFF
TRBD2	.	TRBJ2-1	TRBV5-1	TGCGCCAGCAGCTTGGGGCTAGCGGGAGAATACAATGAGCAGTTCTTC	CASSLGLAGEYNEQFF
TRBD1	.	TRBJ1-1	TRBV12-5	TGTGCTAGTGGTGACGACAGGGGGCCGAACACTGAAGCTTTCTTT	CASGDDRGPNTEAFF
TRBD1	few	TRBJ2-3	TRBV27	TGTGCCACTAAGCCGGGACAGGGGGCTCCAGATACGCAGTATTTT	CATKPGQGAPDTQYF
.	.	TRBJ2-3	TRBV5-1	TGCGCCAGCAGGGTAGCGGCACTAGTCCCAGATACGCAGTATTTT	CASRVAALVPDTQYF
TRBD1	few	TRBJ2-7	TRBV7-2	TGTGCCAGCAGCTTAGCCTTGGAACAGGGGGGCGAGCAGTACTTC	CASSLALEQGGEQYF
.	.	TRBJ2-7	TRBV27	TGTGCCAGCAGGAGAGGATACGAGCAGTACTTC	CASRRGYEQYF
TRBD1	few	TRBJ1-1	TRBV28	TGTGCCAGCAGTCCATGGGACAGTCCTGAAGCTTTCTTT	CASSPWDSPEAFF
.	.	TRBJ2-3	TRBV5-4	TGTGCCAGCAGCTCCCCCTTGCGGCCCTCAGATACGCAGTATTTT	CASSSPLRPSDTQYF
TRBD1	.	TRBJ1-5	TRBV5-1	TGCGCCAGCAGCCCGGACAGGGGGGATCAGCCCCAGCATTTT	CASSPDRGDQPQHF
.	few	TRBJ1-2	TRBV30	TGTGCCTGGGTACAGTACTATGGCTACACCTTC	CAWVQYYGYTF
.	.	TRBJ1-2	TRBV30	TGTGCCTGGAGTTCCCCTTCGGTGGATGGCTACACCTTC	CAWSSPSVDGYTF
.	.	TRBJ1-1	TRBV30	TGTGCCTGGAGAGGGCAGGGGCACACTGAAGCTTTCTTT	CAWRGQGHTEAFF
TRBD2	few	TRBJ2-5	TRBV4-2	TGTGCCAGCAGCCAAGTTTATAGCGGGGGTAATTTGGAGACCCAGTACTTC	CASSQVYSGGNLETQYF
.	.	TRBJ2-2	TRBV5-1	TGCGCCAGCAGCTTGGATGGGGGCGGGACCGGGGAGCTGTTTTTT	CASSLDGGGTGELFF
.	.	TRBJ2-3	TRBV7-9	TGTGCCAGCAGCTTAGCCCAGGACACAGATACGCAGTATTTT	CASSLAQDTDTQYF
TRBD2	few	TRBJ2-7	TRBV6-6	TGTGCCAGCAGTAGCCTGGGACTAGCGGGCGCCTACGAGCAGTACTTC	CASSSLGLAGAYEQYF
TRBD2	.	TRBJ2-7	TRBV7-2	TGTGCCAGCAGCCTTTCCCACGCTAGCGGGAGATGGCAGTACTTC	CASSLSHASGRWQYF